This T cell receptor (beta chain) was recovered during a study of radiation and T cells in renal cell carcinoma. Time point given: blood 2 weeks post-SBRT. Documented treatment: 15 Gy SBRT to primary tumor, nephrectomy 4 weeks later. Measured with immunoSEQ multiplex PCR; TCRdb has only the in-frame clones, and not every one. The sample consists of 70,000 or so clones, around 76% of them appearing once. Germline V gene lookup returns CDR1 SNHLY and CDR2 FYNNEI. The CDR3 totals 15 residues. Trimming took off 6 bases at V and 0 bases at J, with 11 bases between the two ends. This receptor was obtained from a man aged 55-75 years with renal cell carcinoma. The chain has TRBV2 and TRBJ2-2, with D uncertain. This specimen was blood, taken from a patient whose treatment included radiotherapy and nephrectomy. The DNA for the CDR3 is TGTGCCAGCAGGGCCGTTCAATCGAACACCGGGGAGCTGTTTTTT. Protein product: CASRAVQSNTGELFF.